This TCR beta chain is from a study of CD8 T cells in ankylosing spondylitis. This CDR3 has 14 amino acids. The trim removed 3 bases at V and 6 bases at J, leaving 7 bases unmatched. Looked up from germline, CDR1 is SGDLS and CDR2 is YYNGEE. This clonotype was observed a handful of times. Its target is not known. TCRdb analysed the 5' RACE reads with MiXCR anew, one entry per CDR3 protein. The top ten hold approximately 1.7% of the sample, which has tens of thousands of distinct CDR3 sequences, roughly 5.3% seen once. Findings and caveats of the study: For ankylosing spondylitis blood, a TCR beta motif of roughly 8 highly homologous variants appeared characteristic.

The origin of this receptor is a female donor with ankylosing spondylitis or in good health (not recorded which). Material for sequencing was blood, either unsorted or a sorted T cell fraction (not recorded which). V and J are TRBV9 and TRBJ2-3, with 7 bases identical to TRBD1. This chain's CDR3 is CASSGDRVIDTQYF. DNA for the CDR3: TGTGCCAGCAGCGGCGACAGGGTAATTGATACGCAGTATTTT.